The rows below give T cell receptor beta chains drawn from one sample of a study of blood T cells in healthy people across ages. TCRdb reprocessed the 5' RACE reads with MiXCR, giving one entry per CDR3 protein. The sample consists of 850,000 to 1,000,000 distinct CDR3 sequences, 51% of them appearing once. Sequencing was carried out using blood. Receptors originate from a woman aged 55-69 years in good health. The CDR3 runs from the conserved cysteine through the conserved F or W. A D gene is named only where the DNA matches it firmly. Clone size is shown for a subset of rows, as once, few, many or a class of expanded clone.

>TRBJ2-5|few|TRBD2|TRBV15|14
TGTGCCACCAGTAGGACTAGCGGCGAGCAGACCCAGTACTTC
CATSRTSGEQTQYF
>TRBJ2-5|.|.|TRBV20-1|12
TGCAGTGCTCGTCCGGGACAAGAGACCCAGTACTTC
CSARPGQETQYF
>TRBJ2-3|few|TRBD2|TRBV24-1|14
TGTGCCACCAGTTTAGCGGGAGGGCCAGGTACGCAGTATTTT
CATSLAGGPGTQYF
>TRBJ2-4|.|TRBD1|TRBV5-1|15
TGCGCCAGCAGCTTACGAAAGGACAGGGAAGACATTCAGTACTTC
CASSLRKDREDIQYF
>TRBJ2-7|.|.|TRBV30|12
TGTGCCTGGGGACCTAGCTCCTACGAGCAGTACTTC
CAWGPSSYEQYF
>TRBJ2-7|few|.|TRBV12-3/TRBV12-4|14
TGTGCCAGCACCCCCTCCTCAAGCTCCTACGAGCAGTACTTC
CASTPSSSSYEQYF
>TRBJ1-4|few|TRBD1|TRBV12-3/TRBV12-4|16
TGTGCCAGCAGTTTATTTGTTTGGACAGGGGATGAAAAACTGTTTTTT
CASSLFVWTGDEKLFF
>TRBJ2-4|.|.|TRBV6-5|14
TGTGCCAGCAGTTCTGCAGGGATAATTTGGCGGCAGTACTTC
CASSSAGIIWRQYF
>TRBJ1-4|.|TRBD1|TRBV29-1|15
TGCAGCGCCACCGGACAGGGGGCAACTAATGAAAAACTGTTTTTT
CSATGQGATNEKLFF
>TRBJ2-5|few|TRBD2|TRBV4-1|15
TGCGCCAGCAGCCAAGATAGCGGGAGGATGGAGACCCAGTACTTC
CASSQDSGRMETQYF
>TRBJ2-1|few|TRBD1|TRBV3-1|15
TGTGCCAGCAGCCGACGCCGGGACAGGGGAAGTGAGCAGTTCTTC
CASSRRRDRGSEQFF
>TRBJ2-7|.|TRBD1|TRBV27|14
TGTGCCAGCAGTTTGTCGACAGGGGGCTACGAGCAGTACTTC
CASSLSTGGYEQYF
>TRBJ1-4|.|.|TRBV4-1|14
TGCGCCAGCAGCCCGGGTCCCCTGGGAGGAAAACTGTTTTTT
CASSPGPLGGKLFF
>TRBJ2-3|.|.|TRBV4-1|13
TGCGCCAGCAGCCAAGTTGCCACAGATACGCAGTATTTT
CASSQVATDTQYF
>TRBJ1-1|.|TRBD1|TRBV10-2|13
TGCGCCAGCAGTCTGAGACAGGGGGGACAAGCTTTCTTT
CASSLRQGGQAFF
>TRBJ2-5|.|TRBD1|TRBV4-3|15
TGCGCCAGCAGCCCGATATTGGGACAGCAAGAGACCCAGTACTTC
CASSPILGQQETQYF
>TRBJ1-5|.|.|TRBV4-1|15
TGCGCCAGCAGCCAAGGGCCTCTTAGCAATCAGCCCCAGCATTTT
CASSQGPLSNQPQHF
>TRBJ2-7|.|.|TRBV9|13
TGTGCCAGCAGCGGCGTGAGCCGCTACGAGCAGTACTTC
CASSGVSRYEQYF
>TRBJ2-7|few|.|TRBV5-1|14
TGCGCCAGCAGCCTCTACGGGAGTGTTTATGAGCAGTACTTC
CASSLYGSVYEQYF
>TRBJ1-6|.|.|TRBV27|14
TGTGCCAGCAGTCTCAACTGGGCGGCGCAGTCCCTCCACTTT
CASSLNWAAQSLHF
>TRBJ1-2|.|.|TRBV29-1|13
TGCAGCGTCTCCGGGGGGACCGACTATGGCTACACCTTC
CSVSGGTDYGYTF
>TRBJ2-1|few|.|TRBV4-1|14
TGCGCCAGCAGCTGGGGACAAGCCTTCAATGAGCAGTTCTTC
CASSWGQAFNEQFF
>TRBJ2-4|.|TRBD2|TRBV12-3/TRBV12-4|14
TGTGCCAGCAAGGCAGCGGGAGGTCCTGGCATTCAGTACTTC
CASKAAGGPGIQYF
>TRBJ1-4|.|.|TRBV2|14
TGTGCCAGCAGTGAAGATGCAACTAATGAAAAACTGTTTTTT
CASSEDATNEKLFF
>TRBJ2-3|.|.|TRBV7-2|13
TGTGCCAGCTCTAAAGCGCGAACAGATACGCAGTATTTT
CASSKARTDTQYF
>TRBJ2-5|.|.|TRBV7-8|14
TGTGCCAGCAGCGAAACCTACAGGGTGGAGACCCAGTACTTC
CASSETYRVETQYF
>TRBJ2-7|.|TRBD2|TRBV7-9|19
TGTGCCAGCAGTCCCCCAGTAGGACTAGCGGTCGTCGGGTCCTACGGGCAGTACTTC
CASSPPVGLAVVGSYGQYF
>TRBJ1-6|.|.|TRBV30|13
TGTGCCTGGATGAGGACGGGGGTTTCACCCCTCCACTTT
CAWMRTGVSPLHF
>TRBJ2-3|.|.|TRBV5-1|15
TGCGCCAGCAGCCTGTACAGGGCTAGCACAGGTACGCAGTATTTT
CASSLYRASTGTQYF
>TRBJ1-5|few|TRBD1|TRBV4-2|16
TGTGCCAGCAGCCAAGCAGGACAGGCCTCGGCGCAGCCCCAGCATTTT
CASSQAGQASAQPQHF
>TRBJ2-5|once|.|TRBV29-1|12
TGCAGCGTTGAACGAGAGGCCGAGACCCAGTACTTC
CSVEREAETQYF
>TRBJ1-1|few|.|TRBV5-6|12
TGTGCCAGCAGCGCGGGGCCAACTGAAGCTTTCTTT
CASSAGPTEAFF
>TRBJ2-7|few|.|TRBV28|13
TGTGCCAGCAGTGTTATCCAGGGCGACGAGCAGTACTTC
CASSVIQGDEQYF
>TRBJ1-5|.|.|TRBV5-1|16
TGCGCCAGCAGCCGACCCCTGGCGGGCAACAATCAGCCCCAGCATTTT
CASSRPLAGNNQPQHF
>TRBJ2-2|once|.|TRBV29-1|14
TGCAGCGTCCAGGGGCCACCAGTCACCGGGGAGCTGTTTTTT
CSVQGPPVTGELFF
>TRBJ2-7|.|TRBD2|TRBV4-2|15
TGTGCCAGCAGCCGGGGACTAGCGGGGACCTACGAGCAGTACTTC
CASSRGLAGTYEQYF
>TRBJ1-2|once|.|TRBV4-1|14
TGCGCCGGCAGTAGCCGGGGAGCTAACTATGGCTACACCTTC
CAGSSRGANYGYTF
>TRBJ2-5|.|.|TRBV29-1|11
TGCAGCGTTGGGCTAGGTGGGACCCAGTACTTC
CSVGLGGTQYF
>TRBJ2-1|.|.|TRBV6-2/TRBV6-3|11
TGTGCCAGCAGCCATGACTGGGAGCAGTTCTTC
CASSHDWEQFF
>TRBJ2-3|.|.|TRBV9|16
TGTGCCAGCAGCCCCGACCTAGCGAGGGGCACAGATACGCAGTATTTT
CASSPDLARGTDTQYF
>TRBJ2-7|.|.|TRBV28|14
TGTGCCAGCAGTCCGGAACACAAGGAATACGAGCAGTACTTC
CASSPEHKEYEQYF
>TRBJ2-5|.|.|TRBV2|12
TGTGCCAGCAGTGTGGCTAGCGTACCCCAGTACTTC
CASSVASVPQYF
>TRBJ1-1|.|.|TRBV5-1|12
TGCGCCAGCAGCTTTGAGAACACTGAAGCTTTCTTT
CASSFENTEAFF